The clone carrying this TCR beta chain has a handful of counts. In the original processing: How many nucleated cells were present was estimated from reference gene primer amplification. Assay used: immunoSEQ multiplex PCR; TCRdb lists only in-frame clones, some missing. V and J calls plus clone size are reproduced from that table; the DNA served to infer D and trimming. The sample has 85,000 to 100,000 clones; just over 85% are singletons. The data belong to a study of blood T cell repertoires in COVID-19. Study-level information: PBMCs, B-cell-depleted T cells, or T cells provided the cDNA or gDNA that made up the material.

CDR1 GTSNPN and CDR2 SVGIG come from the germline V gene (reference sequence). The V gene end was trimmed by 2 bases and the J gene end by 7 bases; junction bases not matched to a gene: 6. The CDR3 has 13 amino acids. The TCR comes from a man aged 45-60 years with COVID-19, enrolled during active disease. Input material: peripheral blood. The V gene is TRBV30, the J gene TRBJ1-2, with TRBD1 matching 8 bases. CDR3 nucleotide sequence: TGTGCCTGGAGTCGGGACAGGCCTCGTGGCTACACCTTC. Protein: CAWSRDRPRGYTF. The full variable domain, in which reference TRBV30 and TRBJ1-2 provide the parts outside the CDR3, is SQTIHQWPATLVQPVGSPLSLECTVEGTSNPNLYWYRQAAGRGLQLLFYSVGIGQISSEVPQNLSASRPQDRQFILSSKKLLLSDSGFYLCAWSRDRPRGYTFGSGTRLTVV.